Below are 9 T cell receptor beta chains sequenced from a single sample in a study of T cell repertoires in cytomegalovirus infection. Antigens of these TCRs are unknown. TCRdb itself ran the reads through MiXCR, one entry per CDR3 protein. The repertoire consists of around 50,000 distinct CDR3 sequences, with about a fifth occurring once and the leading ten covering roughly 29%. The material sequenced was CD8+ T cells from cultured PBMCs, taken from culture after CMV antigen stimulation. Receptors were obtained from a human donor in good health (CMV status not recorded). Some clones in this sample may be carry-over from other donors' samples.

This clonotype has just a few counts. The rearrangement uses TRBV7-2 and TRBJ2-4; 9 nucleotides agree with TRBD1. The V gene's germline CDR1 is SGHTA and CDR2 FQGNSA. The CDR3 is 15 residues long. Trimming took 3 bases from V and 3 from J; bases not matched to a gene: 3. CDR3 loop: CASSFLTGGKNIQYF. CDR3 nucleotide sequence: TGTGCCAGCAGCTTCCTGACAGGGGGCAAAAACATTCAGTACTTC.

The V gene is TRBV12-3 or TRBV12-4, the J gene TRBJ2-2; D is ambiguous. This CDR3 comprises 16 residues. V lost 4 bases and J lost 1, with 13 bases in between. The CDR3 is CASSSDIHLNTGELFF. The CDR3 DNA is TGTGCCAGCAGTTCAGACATCCACCTGAACACCGGGGAGCTGTTTTTT.

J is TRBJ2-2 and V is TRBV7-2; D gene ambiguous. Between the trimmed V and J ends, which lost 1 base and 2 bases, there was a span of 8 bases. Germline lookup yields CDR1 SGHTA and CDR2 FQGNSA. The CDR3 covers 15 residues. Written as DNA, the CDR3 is TGTGCCAGCAGCTTAGATGGCAGAAACACCGGGGAGCTGTTTTTT. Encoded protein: CASSLDGRNTGELFF.

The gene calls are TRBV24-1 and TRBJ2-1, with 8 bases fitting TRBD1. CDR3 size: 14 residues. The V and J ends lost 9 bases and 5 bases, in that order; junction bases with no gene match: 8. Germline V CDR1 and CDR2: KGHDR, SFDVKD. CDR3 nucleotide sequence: TGTGCCACCGGGACTGGGACAGGCCACAATGAGCAGTTCTTC. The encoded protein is CATGTGTGHNEQFF.

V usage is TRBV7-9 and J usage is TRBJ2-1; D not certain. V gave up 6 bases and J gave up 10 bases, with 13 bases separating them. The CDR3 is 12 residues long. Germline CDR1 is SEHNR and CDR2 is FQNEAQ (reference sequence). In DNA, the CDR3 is TGTGCCAGCAGTTCTGAGGTGTTGGAGCAGTTCTTC. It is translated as CASSSEVLEQFF.

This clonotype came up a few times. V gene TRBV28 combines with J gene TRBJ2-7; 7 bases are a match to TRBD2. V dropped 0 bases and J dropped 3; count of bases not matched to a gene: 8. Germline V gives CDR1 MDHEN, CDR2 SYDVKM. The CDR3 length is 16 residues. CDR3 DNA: TGTGCCAGCAGTTTATGGGCTAGCGGAAAGGGCTACGAGCAGTACTTC. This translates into CASSLWASGKGYEQYF.

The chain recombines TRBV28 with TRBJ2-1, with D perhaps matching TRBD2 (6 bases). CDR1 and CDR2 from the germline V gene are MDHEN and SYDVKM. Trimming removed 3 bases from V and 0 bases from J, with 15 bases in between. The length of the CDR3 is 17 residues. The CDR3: CASSFLAGSSSYNEQFF. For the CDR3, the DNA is TGTGCCAGCAGTTTTTTGGCGGGATCAAGCTCCTACAATGAGCAGTTCTTC.

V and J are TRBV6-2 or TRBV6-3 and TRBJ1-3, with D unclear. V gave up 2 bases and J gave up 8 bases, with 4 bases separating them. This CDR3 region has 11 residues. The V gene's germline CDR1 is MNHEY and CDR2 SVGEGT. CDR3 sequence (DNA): TGTGCCAGCAGTTACCCGGACACCATATATTTT. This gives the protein CASSYPDTIYF.

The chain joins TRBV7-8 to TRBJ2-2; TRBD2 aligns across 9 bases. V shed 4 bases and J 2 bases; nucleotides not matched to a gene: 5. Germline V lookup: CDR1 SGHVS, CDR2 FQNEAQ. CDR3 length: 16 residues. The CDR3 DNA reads TGTGCCAGCAGCTCGTCGACTAGCGGAAACACCGGGGAGCTGTTTTTT. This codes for CASSSSTSGNTGELFF. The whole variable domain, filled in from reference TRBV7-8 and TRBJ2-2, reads GAGVSQSPRYKVAKRGQDVALRCDPISGHVSLFWYQQALGQGPEFLTYFQNEAQLDKSGLPSDRFFAERPEGSVSTLKIQRTQQEDSAVYLCASSSSTSGNTGELFFGEGSRLTVL.